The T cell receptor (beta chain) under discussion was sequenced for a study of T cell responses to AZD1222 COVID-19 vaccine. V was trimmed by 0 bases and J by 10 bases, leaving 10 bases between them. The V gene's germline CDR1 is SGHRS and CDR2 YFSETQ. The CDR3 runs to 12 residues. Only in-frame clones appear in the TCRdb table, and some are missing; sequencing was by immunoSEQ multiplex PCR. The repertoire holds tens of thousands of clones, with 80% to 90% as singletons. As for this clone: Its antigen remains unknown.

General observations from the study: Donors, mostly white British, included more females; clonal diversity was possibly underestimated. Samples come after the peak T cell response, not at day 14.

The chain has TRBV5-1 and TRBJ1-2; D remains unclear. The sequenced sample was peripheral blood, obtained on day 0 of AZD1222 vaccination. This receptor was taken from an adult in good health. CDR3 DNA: TGCGCCAGCAGCTTGGAGGGAGGATACTACACCTTC. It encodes CASSLEGGYYTF.